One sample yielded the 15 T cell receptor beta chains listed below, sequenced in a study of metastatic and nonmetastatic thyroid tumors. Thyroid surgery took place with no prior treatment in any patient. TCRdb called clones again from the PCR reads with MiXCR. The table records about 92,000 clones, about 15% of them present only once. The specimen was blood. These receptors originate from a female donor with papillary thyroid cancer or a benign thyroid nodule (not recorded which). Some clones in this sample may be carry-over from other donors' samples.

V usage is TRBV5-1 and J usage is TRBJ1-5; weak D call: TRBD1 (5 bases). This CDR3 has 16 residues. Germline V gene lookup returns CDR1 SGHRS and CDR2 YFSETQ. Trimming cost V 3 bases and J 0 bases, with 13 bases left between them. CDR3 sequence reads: CASSSDGGASNQPQHF. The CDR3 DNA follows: TGCGCCAGCAGCTCGGATGGGGGAGCTAGCAATCAGCCCCAGCATTTT. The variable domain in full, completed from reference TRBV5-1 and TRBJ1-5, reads KAGVTQTPRYLIKTRGQQVTLSCSPISGHRSVSWYQQTPGQGLQFLFEYFSETQRNKGNFPGRFSGRQFSNSRSEMNVSTLELGDSALYLCASSSDGGASNQPQHFGDGTRLSIL.

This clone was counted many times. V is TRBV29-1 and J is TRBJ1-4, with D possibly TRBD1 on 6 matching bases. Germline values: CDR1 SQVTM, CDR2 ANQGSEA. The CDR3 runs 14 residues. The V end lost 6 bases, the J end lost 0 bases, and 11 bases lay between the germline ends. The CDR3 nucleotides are TGCAGCGTCCAGGGGAGCGCAACTAATGAAAAACTGTTTTTT. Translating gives CSVQGSATNEKLFF.

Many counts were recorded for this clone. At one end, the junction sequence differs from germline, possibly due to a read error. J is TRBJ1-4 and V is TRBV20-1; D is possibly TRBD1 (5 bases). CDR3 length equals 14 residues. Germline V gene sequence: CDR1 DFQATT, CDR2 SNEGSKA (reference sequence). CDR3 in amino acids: CSAPLGGGAERLFF. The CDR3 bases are TGCAGTGCCCCCCTTGGGGGAGGGGCTGAAAGACTGTTTTTT.

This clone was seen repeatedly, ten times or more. The CDR3 region is CASSYDRAYGYTF. The CDR3 region has the DNA TGCGCCAGCAGTTACGACAGGGCCTATGGCTACACCTTC. The gene calls are TRBV10-1 and TRBJ1-2; 7 bases map to TRBD1. The CDR3 extends over 13 amino acids. Unmatched junction bases numbered 4, after V lost 5 bases and J lost 4 bases. The germline CDR1 and CDR2 sequences are WNHNN and SYGVQD (reference sequence).

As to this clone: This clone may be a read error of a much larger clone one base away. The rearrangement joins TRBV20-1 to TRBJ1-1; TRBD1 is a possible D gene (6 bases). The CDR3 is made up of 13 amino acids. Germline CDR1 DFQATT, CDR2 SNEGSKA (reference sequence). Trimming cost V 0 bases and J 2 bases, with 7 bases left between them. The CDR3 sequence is CSARDRGNTEAFF. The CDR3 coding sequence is TGCAGTGCTAGAGACAGGGGCAACACTGAAGCTTTCTTT.

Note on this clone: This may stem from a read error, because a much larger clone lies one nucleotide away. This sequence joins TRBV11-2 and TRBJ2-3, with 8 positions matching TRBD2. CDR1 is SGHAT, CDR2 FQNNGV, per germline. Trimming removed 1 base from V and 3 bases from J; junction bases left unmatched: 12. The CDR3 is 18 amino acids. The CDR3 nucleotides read TGTGCCAGCAGCTTAGGAATCTCTGGACTAGCAAGAACAGATACGCAGTATTTT. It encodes CASSLGISGLARTDTQYF.

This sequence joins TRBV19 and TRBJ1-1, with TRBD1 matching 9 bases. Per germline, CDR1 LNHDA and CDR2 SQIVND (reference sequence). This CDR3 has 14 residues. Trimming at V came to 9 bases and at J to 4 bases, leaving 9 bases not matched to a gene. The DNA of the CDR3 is TGTGCCAGCAGCAACACGACAGGGGGCACTGAAGCTTTCTTT. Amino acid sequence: CASSNTTGGTEAFF.

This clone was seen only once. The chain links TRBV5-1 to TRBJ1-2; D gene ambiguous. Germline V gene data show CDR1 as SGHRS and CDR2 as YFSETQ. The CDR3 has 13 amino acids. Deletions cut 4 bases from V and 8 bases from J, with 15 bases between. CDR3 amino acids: CASSPTISAGYTF. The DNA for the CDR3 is TGCGCCAGCAGCCCTACAATCTCGGCGGGCTACACCTTC.

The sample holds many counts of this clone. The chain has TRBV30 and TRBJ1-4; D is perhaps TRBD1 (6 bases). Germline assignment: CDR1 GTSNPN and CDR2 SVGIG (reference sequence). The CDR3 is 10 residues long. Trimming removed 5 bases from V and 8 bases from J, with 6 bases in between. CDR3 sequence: CAWGQEKLFF. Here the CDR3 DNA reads TGTGCCTGGGGACAGGAAAAACTGTTTTTT.

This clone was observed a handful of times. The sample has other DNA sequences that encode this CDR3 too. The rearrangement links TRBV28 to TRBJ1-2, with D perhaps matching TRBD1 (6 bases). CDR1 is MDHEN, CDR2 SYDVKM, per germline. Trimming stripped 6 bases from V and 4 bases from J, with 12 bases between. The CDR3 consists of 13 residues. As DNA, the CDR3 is TGTGCCAGCAGCCCTACAGGGTCCTATGGCTACACCTTC. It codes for CASSPTGSYGYTF.

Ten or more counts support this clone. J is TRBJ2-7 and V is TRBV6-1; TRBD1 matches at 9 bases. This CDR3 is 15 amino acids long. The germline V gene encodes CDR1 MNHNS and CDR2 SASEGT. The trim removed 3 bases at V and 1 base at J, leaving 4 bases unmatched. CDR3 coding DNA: TGTGCCAGCAGTGAGGGACAGGGTTATTCCTACGAGCAGTACTTC. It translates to CASSEGQGYSYEQYF.

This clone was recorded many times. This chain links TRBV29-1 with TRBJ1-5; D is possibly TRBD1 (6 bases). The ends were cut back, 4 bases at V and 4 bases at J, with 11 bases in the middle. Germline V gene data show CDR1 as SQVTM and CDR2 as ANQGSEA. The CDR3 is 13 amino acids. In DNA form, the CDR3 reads TGCAGCGTTGCACAGGGAGTAAATCAGCCCCAGCATTTT. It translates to CSVAQGVNQPQHF.

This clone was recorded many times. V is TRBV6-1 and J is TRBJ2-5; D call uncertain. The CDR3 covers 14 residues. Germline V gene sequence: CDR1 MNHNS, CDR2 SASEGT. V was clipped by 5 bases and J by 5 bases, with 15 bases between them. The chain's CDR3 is CASSSGWAAETQYF. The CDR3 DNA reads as TGTGCCAGCAGTTCAGGCTGGGCGGCGGAGACCCAGTACTTC.

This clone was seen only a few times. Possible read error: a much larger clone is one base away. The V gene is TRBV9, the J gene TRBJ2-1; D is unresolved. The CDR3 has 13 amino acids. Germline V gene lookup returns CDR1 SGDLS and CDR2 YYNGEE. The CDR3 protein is CASSFVPYNEKFF. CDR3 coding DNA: TGTGCCAGCAGCTTCGTCCCGTACAATGAGAAGTTCTTC.

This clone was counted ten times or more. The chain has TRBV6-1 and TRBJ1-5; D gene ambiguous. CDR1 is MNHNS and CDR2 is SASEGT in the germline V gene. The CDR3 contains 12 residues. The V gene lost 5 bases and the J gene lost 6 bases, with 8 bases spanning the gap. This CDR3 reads CASSPSIQPQHF. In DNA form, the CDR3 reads TGTGCCAGCAGTCCCTCTATTCAGCCCCAGCATTTT.